The 32 T cell receptor beta chains given below trace back to one sample, sequenced in a study of CD8+ T cells in alopecia areata. cDNA prepared by RNA extraction and subsequent reverse transcription served as the template for sequencing. Libraries were prepared by immunoSEQ multiplex PCR; TCRdb keeps only in-frame clonotypes and omits some of them. Here the sample spans tens of thousands of clones, about 40% being singletons. The source material was NKG2D-low CD8+ T cells sorted from blood. These receptors were obtained from a human donor with alopecia areata.

This clone was detected only a few times. This chain connects TRBV29-1 to TRBJ2-7, with D possibly TRBD1 on 6 matching bases. The CDR3 totals 14 residues. The germline V gene encodes CDR1 SQVTM and CDR2 ANQGSEA. The V end lost 0 bases, the J end lost 0 bases, and 9 bases lay between the germline ends. This chain's CDR3 is CSVEDAGDSYEQYF. The CDR3 DNA reads as TGCAGCGTTGAAGACGCAGGGGACTCCTACGAGCAGTACTTC.

The table lists this clone with a few counts. The chain employs TRBV7-2 and TRBJ2-7, with D hard to call. This CDR3 has 15 residues. Between the trimmed V and J ends, which lost 4 bases and 5 bases, there was a span of 18 bases. Germline V lookup: CDR1 SGHTA, CDR2 FQGNSA. In nucleotides, the CDR3 is TGTGCCAGCAGCTCAGCCTTTGACCCTCTCCACGAGCAGTACTTC. Translating it yields CASSSAFDPLHEQYF.

The rearrangement joins TRBV5-4 to TRBJ2-5; either TRBD1 or TRBD2 may fit D (5 bases each). The CDR3 contains 15 residues. Germline assignment: CDR1 SGHNT and CDR2 YYREEE (reference sequence). Trimming took 4 bases from V and 5 from J, leaving 18 bases between them. The CDR3 loop is CASSPDMTWGETQYF. The DNA for the CDR3 is TGTGCCAGCAGCCCGGACATGACTTGGGGGGAGACCCAGTACTTC.

The rearrangement links TRBV27 to TRBJ2-7; D possibly corresponds to TRBD2 (6 bases). Between the trimmed V and J ends, which lost 5 bases and 4 bases, there was a span of 12 bases. The length of the CDR3 is 13 residues. CDR1 and CDR2 from the germline V gene are MNHEY and SMNVEV (reference sequence). The CDR3 DNA follows: TGTGCCAGCAGTCTCGGGAGAAGGTACGAGCAGTACTTC. Its translation is CASSLGRRYEQYF.

V and J are TRBV15 and TRBJ2-2; no clear D. This CDR3 contains 14 residues. Germline V gives CDR1 LNHNV, CDR2 YYDKDF (reference sequence). V was trimmed by 5 bases and J by 5 bases, leaving 12 bases between them. CDR3 protein: CATSRLERTGELFF. The CDR3 coding sequence is TGTGCCACCAGCCGCTTGGAAAGAACCGGGGAGCTGTTTTTT.

V usage is TRBV28 and J usage is TRBJ2-1; 11 bases are shared with TRBD2. V lost 5 bases and J lost 4; bases outside the gene matches: 4. The CDR3 is made up of 15 amino acids. Germline CDR1 and CDR2: MDHEN and SYDVKM. The CDR3 DNA reads as TGTGCCAGCAGTGATGGGACTAGCGGTTACAATGAGCAGTTCTTC. Translating it yields CASSDGTSGYNEQFF.

The CDR3 region is CASSDRAREGYTF. The CDR3 DNA reads as TGTGCCAGCAGTGATCGGGCCCGGGAAGGCTACACCTTC. J is TRBJ1-2 and V is TRBV2, with D hard to call. Germline V gene sequence: CDR1 SNHLY, CDR2 FYNNEI. This CDR3 contains 13 residues. Trimming cost V 3 bases and J 8 bases, with 13 bases left between them.

The V and J genes are TRBV29-1 and TRBJ1-1, with a possible D match to TRBD1 (6 bases). Trimming stripped 7 bases from V and 4 bases from J, with 16 bases between. CDR1 and CDR2 (germline): SQVTM, ANQGSEA. This CDR3 is built from 13 residues. The CDR3 coding sequence is TGCAGCGGGGCGCAGGGGCGGGTCACTGAAGCTTTCTTT. Translated, it gives CSGAQGRVTEAFF.

The rearrangement uses TRBV4-3 and TRBJ2-2; D might be TRBD2 (6 bases). V was shortened by 1 base and J by 5 bases, with 11 bases between the two germline ends. CDR3 length: 15 residues. In germline, CDR1 is LGHNA, CDR2 YSLEER. The CDR3 sequence: CASSQGILATGELFF. Written as DNA, the CDR3 is TGCGCCAGCAGCCAAGGGATCCTAGCGACCGGGGAGCTGTTTTTT.

The chain carries TRBV2 and TRBJ2-7; D is uncertain. This CDR3 is built from 14 residues. Germline loops: CDR1 SNHLY, CDR2 FYNNEI. V lost 6 bases to trimming and J lost 3 bases, with 15 bases between them. The DNA for the CDR3 is TGTGCCAGCAGGCGGACCCAGGCCTACTACGAGCAGTACTTC. Translated, it gives CASRRTQAYYEQYF.

The rearrangement links TRBV6-6 to TRBJ2-3, with D hard to call. The germline V gene encodes CDR1 MNHNY and CDR2 SVGAGI (reference sequence). This CDR3 comprises 16 residues. V was cut by 0 bases and J by 0 bases, with 10 bases left in between. CDR3 DNA: TGTGCCAGCAGTTACTCCCCGCGGCAGAGCACAGATACGCAGTATTTT. Protein product: CASSYSPRQSTDTQYF.

This clone has a handful of counts. The chain has TRBV29-1 and TRBJ2-6; D is unclear. Trimming took 4 bases from V and 2 from J, leaving 12 bases between them. The germline CDR1 and CDR2 sequences are SQVTM and ANQGSEA. This CDR3 is 15 amino acids long. CDR3 DNA: TGCAGCGTTGTGGTAGGGTTAACTGGGGCCAACGTCCTGACTTTC. This sequence encodes CSVVVGLTGANVLTF.

The chain is built from TRBV4-1 and TRBJ2-7; no definite D call. The germline V and J ends were trimmed by 0 bases and 4 bases, with 13 bases remaining between them. This CDR3 region has 15 residues. CDR1 is MGHRA, CDR2 YSYEKL, per germline. DNA for the CDR3: TGCGCCAGCAGCCAAGATCTTCCCCTAGTGTACGAGCAGTACTTC. Amino acids: CASSQDLPLVYEQYF.

This clone was observed a handful of times. The chain couples TRBV4-3 to TRBJ2-5; D is ambiguous. Trimming took off 4 bases at V and 2 bases at J, with 11 bases between the two ends. The CDR3 has 14 amino acids. Germline assignment: CDR1 LGHNA and CDR2 YSLEER. The CDR3 loop is CASSPYAEQETQYF. The CDR3 nucleotides read TGCGCCAGCAGCCCCTACGCGGAGCAAGAGACCCAGTACTTC.

The J gene is TRBJ2-6, the V gene TRBV9; D might be TRBD2 (5 bases). Trimming took off 4 bases at V and 6 bases at J, with 29 bases between the two ends. Per germline, CDR1 SGDLS and CDR2 YYNGEE. This CDR3 comprises 20 residues. CDR3 sequence (DNA): TGTGCCAGCAGCTTCCCGGGGAAAGAAGGAAGTTTGAACCCGGCCAACGTCCTGACTTTC. Amino acids: CASSFPGKEGSLNPANVLTF.

V and J are TRBV2 and TRBJ2-1; no reliable D call. The germline CDR1 and CDR2 sequences are SNHLY and FYNNEI. V shed 7 bases and J shed 4 bases, with 8 bases lying between them. The CDR3 extends over 12 amino acids. The CDR3 is CASIGSYNEQFF. The CDR3 nucleotides are TGTGCCAGCATTGGATCGTACAATGAGCAGTTCTTC.

This clone was counted a few times. The chain joins TRBV7-9 to TRBJ2-7; 10 positions match TRBD1. CDR1 and CDR2 from the germline V gene are SEHNR and FQNEAQ (reference sequence). V was clipped by 1 base and J by 1 base; unmatched bases: 4. The CDR3 is 16 amino acids. CDR3 sequence (DNA): TGTGCCAGCAGCTTAGGGGGACAGGGGACATCCTACGAGCAGTACTTC. As protein: CASSLGGQGTSYEQYF.

The chain is built from TRBV27 and TRBJ2-7; perhaps D is TRBD1 or TRBD2 (5 bases each). This CDR3 is built from 18 residues. The V and J ends lost 4 bases and 3 bases respectively, with 25 bases between them. Germline V gene data show CDR1 as MNHEY and CDR2 as SMNVEV (reference sequence). The CDR3 DNA reads TGTGCCAGCAGTTACCGGCGACCCCTCGACAGTGAGGGCTACGAGCAGTACTTC. Residues: CASSYRRPLDSEGYEQYF.

The chain employs TRBV29-1 and TRBJ2-4; perhaps D is TRBD1 or TRBD2 (6 bases each). Germline V lookup: CDR1 SQVTM, CDR2 ANQGSEA. Trimming took 6 bases from V and 5 from J, leaving 17 bases between them. The CDR3 length is 14 residues. CDR3 amino acids: CSVDDGGWENIQYF. The CDR3 DNA follows: TGCAGCGTCGATGACGGGGGCTGGGAAAACATTCAGTACTTC.

This clone was picked up a small number of times. The gene calls are TRBV7-9 and TRBJ2-7, with D unresolved. CDR3 size: 12 residues. Trimming stripped 3 bases from V and 3 bases from J, with 6 bases between. Germline V gene data show CDR1 as SEHNR and CDR2 as FQNEAQ (reference sequence). The CDR3, as DNA: TGTGCCAGCAGCTTTCAACACTACGAGCAGTACTTC. Amino acids: CASSFQHYEQYF.

This clone was counted between two and nine times. The V call is TRBV29-1, the J call TRBJ1-1, with D unresolved. CDR1 SQVTM and CDR2 ANQGSEA come from the germline V gene. The V end was cut by 2 bases, the J end by 4 bases, with 8 bases between. The CDR3 spans 12 residues. CDR3 nucleotides: TGCAGCGTTGAAAGGTTCGCCACTGAAGCTTTCTTT. It yields the protein CSVERFATEAFF.

The CDR3 DNA sequence: TGTGCCAGCAGCTTGGTCCTAAATTCACCCCTCCACTTT. Translating gives CASSLVLNSPLHF. This rearrangement joins TRBV7-3 to TRBJ1-6, with D unclear. V was trimmed by 3 bases and J by 7 bases, leaving 7 bases between them. The CDR3 sequence is 13 residues long. Looked up from germline, CDR1 is SGHTA and CDR2 is FQGTGA.

The sample holds many counts of this clone. In the same sample, other DNA sequences code for this CDR3. This CDR3 is CASSQDRGYEQYF. DNA for the CDR3: TGCGCCAGCAGCCAAGACCGGGGTTACGAGCAGTACTTC. The chain combines TRBV4-3 with TRBJ2-7, with a weak D call TRBD2 (5 bases). Germline V CDR1 and CDR2: LGHNA, YSLEER. The V end lost 0 bases, the J end lost 4 bases, and 7 bases lay between the germline ends. The CDR3 is 13 amino acids.

This clone was found a few times. The rearrangement joins TRBV12-5 to TRBJ1-1; D ambiguous. The CDR3 consists of 13 residues. The V end lost 6 bases, the J end lost 4 bases, and 12 bases lay between the germline ends. From germline, CDR1 is LGHNT and CDR2 FRNRAP. The CDR3 DNA reads as TGTGCTAGTGGCCGCTCTGGTGGCACTGAAGCTTTCTTT. Translation gives CASGRSGGTEAFF.

This clone has a handful of counts. The chain combines TRBV19 with TRBJ2-1; no definite D call. Trimming took off 11 bases at V and 10 bases at J, with 21 bases between the two ends. Looked up from germline, CDR1 is LNHDA and CDR2 is SQIVND (reference sequence). This CDR3 is built from 13 residues. The CDR3 here is CAGSAVSGAEQFF. Here the CDR3 DNA reads TGTGCCGGTTCCGCAGTGTCAGGAGCCGAGCAGTTCTTC.

This clone was recorded a few times. V gene TRBV19 combines with J gene TRBJ1-2; D is ambiguous. Trimming took 1 base from V and 7 from J, leaving 10 bases between them. The CDR3 totals 13 residues. Germline loops: CDR1 LNHDA, CDR2 SQIVND (reference sequence). The CDR3 DNA follows: TGTGCCAGTAGTATAGTGCATGGCGGTGGCTACACCTTC. As protein: CASSIVHGGGYTF.

This clone has just a few counts. The chain uses TRBV28 and TRBJ2-1, with 7 nucleotides matching TRBD2. Germline trimming cut 4 bases from V and 7 bases from J; bases unmatched to any gene: 1. Per germline, CDR1 MDHEN and CDR2 SYDVKM. This CDR3 has 12 amino acids. CDR3: CASSSGLNEQFF. CDR3 DNA sequence: TGTGCCAGCAGTTCGGGACTAAATGAGCAGTTCTTC.

V is TRBV29-1 and J is TRBJ1-2; 10 bases map to TRBD1. The CDR3 runs 14 residues. CDR1 is SQVTM, CDR2 ANQGSEA, per germline. The CDR3 loop is CGAHLGQGNYGYTF. The CDR3 nucleotides are TGCGGAGCACACCTGGGACAGGGGAACTATGGCTACACCTTC.

The rearrangement links TRBV9 to TRBJ2-3, with a weak D call TRBD1 (6 bases). The CDR3 is made up of 15 amino acids. Germline lookup yields CDR1 SGDLS and CDR2 YYNGEE. The V gene lost 0 bases and the J gene lost 2 bases, with 10 bases spanning the gap. As DNA, the CDR3 is TGTGCCAGCAGCGTAGCCGCAGGGGACACAGATACGCAGTATTTT. It is translated as CASSVAAGDTDTQYF.

The chain couples TRBV6-1 to TRBJ2-3; possible D gene TRBD2, 6 bases. The ends were cut back, 4 bases at V and 4 bases at J, with 15 bases in the middle. Per the germline V gene, CDR1 is MNHNS and CDR2 is SASEGT. This CDR3 comprises 15 residues. In nucleotides, the CDR3 is TGTGCCAGCAGTGCTCTATTAGGGGAGGCAGATACGCAGTATTTT. It codes for CASSALLGEADTQYF.

J is TRBJ2-7 and V is TRBV14; TRBD1 matches 7 bases. The length of the CDR3 is 15 residues. Germline V CDR1 and CDR2: SGHDN, FVKESK. V trimming: 4 bases; J trimming: 4 bases; junction bases outside the gene matches: 10. CDR3 sequence (DNA): TGTGCCAGCAGCCTACGGGACAGCGGATTATACGAGCAGTACTTC. It encodes CASSLRDSGLYEQYF.

The chain has TRBV2 and TRBJ2-7, with D uncertain. CDR1 is SNHLY and CDR2 is FYNNEI in the germline V gene. The V end lost 2 bases, the J end lost 4 bases, and 18 bases lay between the germline ends. This CDR3 has 16 amino acids. The CDR3 DNA reads as TGTGCCAGCAGTGAAATTAATGTAGGTTCAAGGTACGAGCAGTACTTC. It specifies CASSEINVGSRYEQYF.